This is a list of T cell receptor beta chains from one sample in a study of shared clonotypes between healthy human individuals. Sequencing used immunoSEQ multiplex PCR; TCRdb keeps in-frame clones, though not all of them. The sample has a few million clones, around 93% seen once. Sequenced sample: naive CD4+ T cells from PBMCs. All receptors come from a man in his late teens or twenties in good health. Some clones in this sample may be carry-over from other donors' samples. The CDR3 runs from the conserved cysteine through the conserved F or W. The order of the fields is clone size, V gene, J gene, D gene, CDR3 DNA, CDR3 protein. A D gene is named only where the DNA matches it firmly. Clone sizes are given selectively: once, few, many, or a class where the clone is expanded.

-	TRBV5-4	TRBJ2-6	TRBD2	TGTGCCAGCAGACCGGGGGGCTCTGGGGCCAACGTCCTGACTTTC	CASRPGGSGANVLTF
-	TRBV7-3	TRBJ1-2	-	TGTGCCAGCAGCTTATTCCCCCCCGGTGGCCTCCTTGGGGGCTACACCTTC	CASSLFPPGGLLGGYTF
-	TRBV29-1	TRBJ2-1	-	TGCAGCGTTGGGGTTAATGAGCAGTTCTTC	CSVGVNEQFF
few	TRBV18	TRBJ1-1	TRBD1	TGTGCCAGCTCACCGGTCCCGGGACAGACTGAAGCTTTCTTT	CASSPVPGQTEAFF
-	TRBV19	TRBJ1-1	-	TGTGCACTTTCTCCTGGGACATTGAACACTGAAGCTTTCTTT	CALSPGTLNTEAFF
-	TRBV28	TRBJ1-4	TRBD1	TGTGCCAGCAGACGGGCCGGGACAGGGGTTGAAAAACTGTTTTTT	CASRRAGTGVEKLFF
-	TRBV7-2	TRBJ2-3	-	TGTGCCAGCAGGTTTGGGGTGACCGATACGCAGTATTTT	CASRFGVTDTQYF
-	TRBV5-1	TRBJ2-1	TRBD2	TGCGCCAGCAGCTCGGGGGGACGGGGAGTCCACAATGAGCAGTTCTTC	CASSSGGRGVHNEQFF
-	TRBV4-3	TRBJ1-1	TRBD1	TGCGCCAGCAGCCTAGGGGGCCTAACAGGGGAAGCTTTCTTT	CASSLGGLTGEAFF
-	TRBV6-1	TRBJ1-4	TRBD1	TGTGCCAGCAGTCCTCGACAGGGATACAATGAAAAACTGTTTTTT	CASSPRQGYNEKLFF
-	TRBV10-3	TRBJ2-2	-	TGTGCCATCAGGCCCCTTCTAGCGACCACCGGGGAGCTGTTTTTT	CAIRPLLATTGELFF
-	TRBV5-1	TRBJ1-5	TRBD1	TGCGCCAGCAGCCCCGGGACAGGGGATCAGCCCCAGCATTTT	CASSPGTGDQPQHF
-	TRBV18	TRBJ2-7	TRBD2	TGTGCCAGCTCTTCTAGCGGGAGGACCCACGAGCAGTACTTC	CASSSSGRTHEQYF
-	TRBV28	TRBJ2-7	-	TGTGCCAGCAGCCCCGGGACTGGGAGCTCCTACGAGCAGTACTTC	CASSPGTGSSYEQYF
-	TRBV5-1	TRBJ2-3	-	TGCGCCAGCAGCAACCAGGGAGCAGATACGCAGTATTTT	CASSNQGADTQYF
-	TRBV5-1	TRBJ2-7	-	TGCGCCAGCAGCTTGGAAGCAGGGACCTACGAGCAGTACTTC	CASSLEAGTYEQYF
-	TRBV28	TRBJ1-4	-	TGTGCCAGCTTAACCCCAGCCGGGCCAGGAGGTGGGGGGATTGAAAAACTGTTTTTT	CASLTPAGPGGGGIEKLFF
-	TRBV6-5	TRBJ2-7	-	TGTGCCAGCAGTCGGACAGCCTCGGCCGAGCAGTACTTC	CASSRTASAEQYF
once	TRBV6-5	TRBJ2-4	TRBD2	TGTGCCAGCGCATCGGGGCGGGAGGCCAAAAACATTCAGTACTTC	CASASGREAKNIQYF
-	TRBV7-9	TRBJ1-2	-	TGTGCCAGCAGCTTAGCGCCCGATGGCTACACCTTC	CASSLAPDGYTF
-	TRBV4-1	TRBJ1-4	-	TGCGCCAGCAGCCAAGGGGACTCAAGAGAAAAACTGTTTTTT	CASSQGDSREKLFF
once	TRBV30	TRBJ2-7	-	TGTGCCTGGAGTCCAGGACAGCCGGGACACTACGAGCAGTACTTC	CAWSPGQPGHYEQYF
-	TRBV7-3	TRBJ2-2	-	TGTGCCAGCAGCGTCCTCCCAGCGTCCGGGGAGCTGTTTTTT	CASSVLPASGELFF
-	TRBV19	TRBJ2-1	TRBD2	TGTGCCAGTCCGTGCAGGACTAGCGGTTACAATGAGCAGTTCTTC	CASPCRTSGYNEQFF
-	TRBV30	TRBJ2-3	TRBD2	TGTGCCTGGAGTCGCGGTCTAGCGGGCTTTTACCCCTCAGATACGCAGTATTTT	CAWSRGLAGFYPSDTQYF
-	TRBV6-1	TRBJ2-1	-	TGTGCCAGCACCTCCTCTGGGGGCGGCCACAATGAGCAGTTCTTC	CASTSSGGGHNEQFF
-	TRBV5-1	TRBJ2-3	-	TGCGCCAGCAGCTTGGCCCCCTACACAGATACGCAGTATTTT	CASSLAPYTDTQYF
once	TRBV27	TRBJ1-4	-	TGTGCCAGCAGTTTATTTGGGAGGGGACGAGAAAAACTGTTTTTT	CASSLFGRGREKLFF
few	TRBV5-1	TRBJ1-1	-	TGCGCCAGCAGCTTGGAGCGGGGGTGGACTGAAGCTTTCTTT	CASSLERGWTEAFF
-	TRBV7-2	TRBJ1-4	-	TGTGCCAGCAGCCGAGACCCCGGGGAAAAACTGTTTTTT	CASSRDPGEKLFF
-	TRBV2	TRBJ2-7	-	TGTGCCAGCAGTGTATCTAAAGGGGGGGGACAGGCAACTTACGAGCAGTACTTC	CASSVSKGGGQATYEQYF
-	TRBV28	TRBJ1-4	TRBD1	TGTGCCAGCAGTTCAGCTGGGCAGGGGGATGAAAAACTGTTTTTT	CASSSAGQGDEKLFF
once	TRBV2	TRBJ2-7	TRBD1	TGTGCCAGCAGTGAAGCAAACAGGGGTTCCTACGAGCAGTACTTC	CASSEANRGSYEQYF
-	TRBV30	TRBJ1-1	-	TGTGCCTGGGGCAGGGACCGGAACACTGAAGCTTTCTTT	CAWGRDRNTEAFF
-	TRBV6-5	TRBJ1-6	-	TGTGCCAGCAGATCACAGGGTACTTGGAATTCACCCCTCCACTTT	CASRSQGTWNSPLHF
-	TRBV2	TRBJ2-2	TRBD2	TGTGCCAGCAGTGCGGGACTAGCGGGAACCGGGGAGCTGTTTTTT	CASSAGLAGTGELFF
-	TRBV28	TRBJ2-1	TRBD2	TGTGCCAGCAGTTTCCTTGGCGGGAGAATGGGTGAGCAGTTCTTC	CASSFLGGRMGEQFF
few	TRBV6-6	TRBJ2-2	-	TGTGCCAGCAGCGCGGCTTCCACCGGGGAGCTGTTTTTT	CASSAASTGELFF
once	TRBV6-6	TRBJ1-4	-	TGTGCCAGCAGGGGACCCGCAACTAATGAAAAACTGTTTTTT	CASRGPATNEKLFF
-	TRBV27	TRBJ2-5	TRBD2	TGTGCCAGCAGCCGTAGCGGGAGGGCCGGGGAGACCCAGTACTTC	CASSRSGRAGETQYF
once	TRBV2	TRBJ2-7	-	TGTGCCAGCAGTTTGTCTGCACAGTACGAGCAGTACTTC	CASSLSAQYEQYF